This T cell receptor (beta chain) was captured in a study of spatial heterogeneity in lung cancer. Study results and caveats: One measure, the expanded intratumoral alpha and beta TCR count, tracked tumor mutation counts.

TCRdb redid the calling of the 5' RACE reads with MiXCR, one entry per CDR3 protein. The data show about 9,000 distinct CDR3 sequences, roughly 6% seen once. Described time point: sample taken at primary tumor resection. Untreated early-stage non-small cell lung cancer patients, 72 in total, were the donors. Material for sequencing was whole RNA from tumor, nontumor lung or frozen PBMC, left unsorted. There are 16 residues in the CDR3. The ends lost 4 bases at V and 0 bases at J; junction bases unmatched: 6. Germline V gene data show CDR1 as DFQATT and CDR2 as SNEGSKA (reference sequence). In this sample, this clonotype turned up many times. Antigen: not known.

The sequence was collected from a male donor with early-stage non-small cell lung cancer. The J gene is TRBJ2-7, the V gene TRBV20-1; 13 positions agree with TRBD2. The sequencing used lung tumor tissue, collected at surgery. The CDR3 nucleotides read TGCAGTGCTACCGGGACTAGCGGGACGTCCTCCTACGAGCAGTACTTC. As protein: CSATGTSGTSSYEQYF.